Below, one TCR beta chain is given with its context. Its antigen is still unknown. The CDR3 totals 13 residues. With V trimmed by 4 bases and J by 5 bases, 7 bases remained unmatched. Germline V gives CDR1 DFQATT, CDR2 SNEGSKA (reference sequence). These data are taken from a study of T-cell memory formation after mild COVID-19. About the research overall: The two donors had largely donor-specific TCR clusters. Study-wide findings and caveats: Clonal second-wave expansions that peaked on day 37 had unconfirmed SARS-CoV-2 specificity. The main location of contracting CD4+ clones was CM and EM, and that of contracting CD8+ clones was EMRA. Clones contracting day 15 to 85 were balanced CD4/CD8; later expanders leaned CD4+.

Using its own MiXCR run on the 5' RACE reads, TCRdb lists one record per CDR3 protein. The sample shows around 510,000 distinct CDR3 sequences, about a fifth of them seen only once. Sequenced input: PBMCs or a T cell subset sorted from them (not recorded which). The origin of this receptor is an adult woman who had mild COVID-19 (a few samples of this study predate the infection). Cell type and time point are not known. The chain links TRBV20-1 to TRBJ1-1, with 7 bases matching TRBD1. CDR3 loop: CSATSHRGTEAFF. The CDR3 DNA is TGCAGTGCTACCTCACACAGGGGAACTGAAGCTTTCTTT.